This T cell receptor beta chain stems from a study of cytotoxic CD8 clonotypes in ibrutinib-treated CLL. In this sample, this clone turned up a few times. Trimming shortened V by 5 bases and J by 4 bases, and 17 bases separated the two germline ends. From germline, CDR1 is SEHNR and CDR2 FQNEAQ (reference sequence). This CDR3 has 15 residues. The repertoire was sequenced with immunoSEQ multiplex PCR; TCRdb's copy has only in-frame clones and lacks some. The top ten clones hold about an eighth of a sample with roughly 190,000 clones, over 60% of them seen once. This chain uses TRBV7-9 with TRBJ1-2; perhaps TRBD1 as D (5 bases). The clonotype originates from a human donor with chronic lymphocytic leukemia. Here the sequenced sample was PBMCs, taken after 24 months of ibrutinib treatment. The CDR3 region is CASSPSGQGSYGYTF. DNA of the CDR3: TGTGCCAGCAGCCCCTCCGGCCAGGGTTCCTATGGCTACACCTTC.